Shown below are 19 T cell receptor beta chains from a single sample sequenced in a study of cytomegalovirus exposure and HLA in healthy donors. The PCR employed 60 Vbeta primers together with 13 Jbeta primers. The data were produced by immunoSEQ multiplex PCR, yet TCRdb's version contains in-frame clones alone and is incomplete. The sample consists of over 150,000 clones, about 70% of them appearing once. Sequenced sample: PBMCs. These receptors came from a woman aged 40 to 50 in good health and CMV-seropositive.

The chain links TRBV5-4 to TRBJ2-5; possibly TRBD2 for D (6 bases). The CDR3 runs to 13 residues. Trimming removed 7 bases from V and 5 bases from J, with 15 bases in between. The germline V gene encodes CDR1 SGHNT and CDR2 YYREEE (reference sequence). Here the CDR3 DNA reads TGTGCCAGCTTCCCGATTGGAGGGGAGACCCAGTACTTC. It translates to CASFPIGGETQYF. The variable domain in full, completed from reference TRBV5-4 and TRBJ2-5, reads ETGVTQSPTHLIKTRGQQVTLRCSSQSGHNTVSWYQQALGQGPQFIFQYYREEENGRGNFPPRFSGLQFPNYSSELNVNALELDDSALYLCASFPIGGETQYFGPGTRLLVL.

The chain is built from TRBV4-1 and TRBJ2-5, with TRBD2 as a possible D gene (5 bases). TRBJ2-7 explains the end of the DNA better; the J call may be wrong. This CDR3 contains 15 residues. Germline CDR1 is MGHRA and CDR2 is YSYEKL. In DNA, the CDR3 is TGCGCCAGCAGCCAAGAGGACTCACCAGCCTACGAGCAGTACTTC. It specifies CASSQEDSPAYEQYF.

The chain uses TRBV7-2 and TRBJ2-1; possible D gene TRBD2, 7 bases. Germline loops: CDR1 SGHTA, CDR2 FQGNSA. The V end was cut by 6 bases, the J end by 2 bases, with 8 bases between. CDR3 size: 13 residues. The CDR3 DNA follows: TGTGCCAGCAGAGGGGGGGCCTACAATGAGCAGTTCTTC. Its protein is CASRGGAYNEQFF. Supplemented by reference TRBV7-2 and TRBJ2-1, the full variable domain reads GAGVSQSPSNKVTEKGKDVELRCDPISGHTALYWYRQSLGQGLEFLIYFQGNSAPDKSGLPSDRFSAERTGGSVSTLTIQRTQQEDSAVYLCASRGGAYNEQFFGPGTRLTVL.

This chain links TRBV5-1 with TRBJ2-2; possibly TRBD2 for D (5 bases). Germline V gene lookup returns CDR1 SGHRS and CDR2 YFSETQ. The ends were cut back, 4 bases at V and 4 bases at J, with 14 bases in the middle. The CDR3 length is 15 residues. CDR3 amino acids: CASSPPAGGTGELFF. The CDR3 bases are TGCGCCAGCAGCCCCCCGGCGGGCGGCACCGGGGAGCTGTTTTTT.

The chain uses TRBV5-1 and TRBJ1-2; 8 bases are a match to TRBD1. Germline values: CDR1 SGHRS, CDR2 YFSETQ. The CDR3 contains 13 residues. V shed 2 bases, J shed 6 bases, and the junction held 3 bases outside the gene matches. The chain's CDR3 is CASSLGQGNGYTF. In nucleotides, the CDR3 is TGCGCCAGCAGCTTAGGACAGGGCAATGGCTACACCTTC. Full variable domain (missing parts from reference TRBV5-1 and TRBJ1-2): KAGVTQTPRYLIKTRGQQVTLSCSPISGHRSVSWYQQTPGQGLQFLFEYFSETQRNKGNFPGRFSGRQFSNSRSEMNVSTLELGDSALYLCASSLGQGNGYTFGSGTRLTVV.

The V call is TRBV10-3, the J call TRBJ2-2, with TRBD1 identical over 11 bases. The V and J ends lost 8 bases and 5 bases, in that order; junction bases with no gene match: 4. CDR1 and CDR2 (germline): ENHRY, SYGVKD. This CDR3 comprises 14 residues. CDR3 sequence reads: CAIPGQGGTGELFF. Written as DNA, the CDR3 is TGTGCCATCCCGGGACAGGGGGGTACCGGGGAGCTGTTTTTT.

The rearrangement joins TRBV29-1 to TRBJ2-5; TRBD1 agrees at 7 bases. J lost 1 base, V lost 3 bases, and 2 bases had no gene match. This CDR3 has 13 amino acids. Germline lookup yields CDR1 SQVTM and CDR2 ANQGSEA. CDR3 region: CSVDWDSQETQYF. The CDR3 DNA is TGCAGCGTTGATTGGGACAGCCAAGAGACCCAGTACTTC.

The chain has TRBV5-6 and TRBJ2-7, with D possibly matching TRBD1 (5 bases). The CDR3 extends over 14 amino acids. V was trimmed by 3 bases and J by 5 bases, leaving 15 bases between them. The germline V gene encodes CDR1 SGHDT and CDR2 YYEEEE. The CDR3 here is CASSSAYQGDEQYF. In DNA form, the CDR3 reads TGTGCCAGCAGCTCCGCCTATCAGGGTGACGAGCAGTACTTC.

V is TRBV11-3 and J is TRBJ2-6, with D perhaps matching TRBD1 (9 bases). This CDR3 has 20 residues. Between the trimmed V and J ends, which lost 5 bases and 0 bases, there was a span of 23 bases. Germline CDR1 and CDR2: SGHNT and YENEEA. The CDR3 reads CASSTLSGTGKSSGANVLTF. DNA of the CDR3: TGTGCCAGCAGCACCCTTAGCGGGACAGGGAAAAGCTCTGGGGCCAACGTCCTGACTTTC.

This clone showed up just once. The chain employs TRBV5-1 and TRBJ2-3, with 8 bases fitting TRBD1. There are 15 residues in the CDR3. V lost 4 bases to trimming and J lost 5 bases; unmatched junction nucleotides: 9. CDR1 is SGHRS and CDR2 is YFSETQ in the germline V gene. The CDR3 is CASSVGQGIVDTQYF. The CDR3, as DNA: TGCGCCAGCAGCGTTGGACAGGGTATCGTAGATACGCAGTATTTT.

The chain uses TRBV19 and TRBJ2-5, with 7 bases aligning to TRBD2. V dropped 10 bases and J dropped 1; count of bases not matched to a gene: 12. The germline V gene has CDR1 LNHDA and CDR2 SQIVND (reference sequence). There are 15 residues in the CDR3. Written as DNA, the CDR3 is TGTGCCACTACGGGGGGTGGTTTGGGCCAAGAGACCCAGTACTTC. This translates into CATTGGGLGQETQYF.

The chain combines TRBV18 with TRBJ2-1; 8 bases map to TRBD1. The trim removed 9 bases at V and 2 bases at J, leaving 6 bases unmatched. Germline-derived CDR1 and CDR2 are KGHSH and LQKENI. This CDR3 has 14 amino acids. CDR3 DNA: TGTGCCAGTTTACAGGACAGGGCCTACAATGAGCAGTTCTTC. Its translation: CASLQDRAYNEQFF.

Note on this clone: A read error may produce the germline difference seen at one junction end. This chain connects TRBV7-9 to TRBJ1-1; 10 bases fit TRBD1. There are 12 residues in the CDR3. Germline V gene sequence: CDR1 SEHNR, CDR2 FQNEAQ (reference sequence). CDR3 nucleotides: TGTTCCAGCAGGGACAGGGGCACTGAAGCTTTCTTT. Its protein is CSSRDRGTEAFF.

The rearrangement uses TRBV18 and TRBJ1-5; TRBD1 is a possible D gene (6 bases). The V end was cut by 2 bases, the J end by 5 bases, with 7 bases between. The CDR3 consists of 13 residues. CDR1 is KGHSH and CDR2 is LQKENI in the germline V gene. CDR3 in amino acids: CASSPAGDQPQHF. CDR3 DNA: TGTGCCAGCTCACCAGCAGGGGATCAGCCCCAGCATTTT.

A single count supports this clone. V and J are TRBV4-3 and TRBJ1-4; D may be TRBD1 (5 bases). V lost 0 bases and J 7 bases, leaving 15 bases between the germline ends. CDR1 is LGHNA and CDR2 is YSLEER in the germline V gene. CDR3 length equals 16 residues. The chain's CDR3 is CASSQDAIQGGEKLFF. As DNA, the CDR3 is TGCGCCAGCAGCCAAGATGCTATCCAGGGCGGTGAAAAACTGTTTTTT.

Written as DNA, the CDR3 is TGTGCCAGCAGCGCATCGACAGGGCGGTATGGCTACACCTTC. This encodes CASSASTGRYGYTF. The V gene is TRBV9, the J gene TRBJ1-2; 7 bases are a match to TRBD1. CDR1 is SGDLS, CDR2 YYNGEE, per germline. The ends lost 3 bases at V and 5 bases at J; junction bases unmatched: 7. The CDR3 has 14 amino acids.

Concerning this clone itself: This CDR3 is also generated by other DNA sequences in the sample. The CDR3 DNA is TGTGCCAGCAGTGTGCACTATACCGGGGAGCTGTTTTTT. It is translated as CASSVHYTGELFF. The rearrangement uses TRBV6-1 and TRBJ2-2; D gene ambiguous. Trimming pared 4 bases from V and 5 bases from J, leaving 8 bases between. Germline V lookup: CDR1 MNHNS, CDR2 SASEGT. The CDR3 length is 13 residues.

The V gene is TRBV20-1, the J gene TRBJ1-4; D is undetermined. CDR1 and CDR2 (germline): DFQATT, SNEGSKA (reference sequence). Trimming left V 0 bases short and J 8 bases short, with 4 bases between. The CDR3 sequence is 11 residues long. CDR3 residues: CSARDPEKLFF. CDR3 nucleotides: TGCAGTGCTAGAGATCCAGAAAAACTGTTTTTT.

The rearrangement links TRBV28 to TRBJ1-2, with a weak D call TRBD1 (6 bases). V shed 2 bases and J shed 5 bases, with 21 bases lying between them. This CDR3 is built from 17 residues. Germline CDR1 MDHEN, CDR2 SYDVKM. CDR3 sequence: CASSLVPSRAGEYGYTF. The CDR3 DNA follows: TGTGCCAGCAGTTTAGTTCCTTCGAGGGCAGGGGAATATGGCTACACCTTC.